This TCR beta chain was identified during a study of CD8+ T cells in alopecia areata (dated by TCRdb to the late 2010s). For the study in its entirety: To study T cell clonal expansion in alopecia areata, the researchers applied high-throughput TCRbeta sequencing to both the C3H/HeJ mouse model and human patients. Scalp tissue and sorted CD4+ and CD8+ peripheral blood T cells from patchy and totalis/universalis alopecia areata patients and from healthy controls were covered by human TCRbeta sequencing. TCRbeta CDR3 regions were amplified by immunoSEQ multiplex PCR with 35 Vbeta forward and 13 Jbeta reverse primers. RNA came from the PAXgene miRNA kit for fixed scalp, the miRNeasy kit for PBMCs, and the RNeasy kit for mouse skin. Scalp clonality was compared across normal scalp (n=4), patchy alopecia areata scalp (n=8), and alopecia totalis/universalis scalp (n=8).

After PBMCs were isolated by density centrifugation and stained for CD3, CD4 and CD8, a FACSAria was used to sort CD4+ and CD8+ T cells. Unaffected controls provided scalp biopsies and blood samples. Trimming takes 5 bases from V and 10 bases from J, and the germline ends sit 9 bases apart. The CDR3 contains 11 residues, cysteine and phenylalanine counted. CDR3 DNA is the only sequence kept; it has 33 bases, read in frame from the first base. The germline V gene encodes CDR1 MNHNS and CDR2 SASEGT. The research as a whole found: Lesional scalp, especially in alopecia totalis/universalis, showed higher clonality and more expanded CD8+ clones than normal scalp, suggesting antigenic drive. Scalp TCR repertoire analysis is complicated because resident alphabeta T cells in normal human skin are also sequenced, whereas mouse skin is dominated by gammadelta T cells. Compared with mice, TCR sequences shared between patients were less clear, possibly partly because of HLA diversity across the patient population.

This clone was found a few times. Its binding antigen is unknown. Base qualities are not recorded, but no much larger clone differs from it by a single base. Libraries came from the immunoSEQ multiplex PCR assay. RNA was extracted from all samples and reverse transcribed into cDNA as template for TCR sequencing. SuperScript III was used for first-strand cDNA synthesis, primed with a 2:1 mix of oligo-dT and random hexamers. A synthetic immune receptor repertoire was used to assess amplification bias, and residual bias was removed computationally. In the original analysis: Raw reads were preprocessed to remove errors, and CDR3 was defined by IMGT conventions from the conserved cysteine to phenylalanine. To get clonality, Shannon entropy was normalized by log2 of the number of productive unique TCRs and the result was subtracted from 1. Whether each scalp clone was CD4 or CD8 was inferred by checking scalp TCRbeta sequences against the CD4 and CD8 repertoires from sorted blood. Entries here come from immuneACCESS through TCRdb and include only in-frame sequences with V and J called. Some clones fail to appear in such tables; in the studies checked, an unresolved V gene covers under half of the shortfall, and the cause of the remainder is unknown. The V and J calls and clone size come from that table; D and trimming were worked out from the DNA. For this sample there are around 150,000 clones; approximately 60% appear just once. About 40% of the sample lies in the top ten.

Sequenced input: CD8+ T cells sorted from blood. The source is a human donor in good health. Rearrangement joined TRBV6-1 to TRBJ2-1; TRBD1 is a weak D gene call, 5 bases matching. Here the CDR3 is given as CASSSGPEQFF. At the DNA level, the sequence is TGTGCCAGCAGTTCAGGGCCCGAGCAGTTCTTC.